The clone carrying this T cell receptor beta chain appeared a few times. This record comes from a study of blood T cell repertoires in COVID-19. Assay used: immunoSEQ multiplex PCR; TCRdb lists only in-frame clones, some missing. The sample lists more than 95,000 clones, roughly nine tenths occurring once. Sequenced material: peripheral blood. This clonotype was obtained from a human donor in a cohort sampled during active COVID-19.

The CDR3 nucleotides are TGTGCCAGCAGTGAGTGGTGGGCCTCCTCGAACACTGAAGCTTTCTTT. Its translation: CASSEWWASSNTEAFF. V gene TRBV2 combines with J gene TRBJ1-1; the D is unclear. The CDR3 runs to 16 residues. From germline, CDR1 is SNHLY and CDR2 FYNNEI. V lost 3 bases and J lost 1, with 15 bases in between.